Sequencing of this TCR beta chain was carried out in a study of a mutant IDH1 vaccine in newly diagnosed glioma. Study-level information: Eight vaccinations went to patients in weeks 1, 3, 5, 7, 11, 15, 19, 23.

This table comes from immunoSEQ multiplex PCR, and its TCRdb copy is limited to in-frame clones, with some not included. The repertoire has about 65,000 clones, around 84% of them found once; the top ten carry about 4.1%. In regard to this clone: No antigen is known for it.

The time point: week 23, last vaccination. A 20-mer mutant IDH1 peptide at 300 ug was injected subcutaneously with topical imiquimod. Newly diagnosed WHO grade 3 or 4 IDH1-mutant, ATRX-lost astrocytomas were identified in the donors. Study findings and constraints: Pseudoprogression apparently lacked any relation to changes in top peripheral T cell clonotypes.

This CDR3 region has 13 residues. The germline V gene encodes CDR1 MNHNY and CDR2 SVGAGI (reference sequence). V lost 7 bases and J 8 bases, leaving 17 bases between the germline ends. This TCR was recovered from a man aged 30-40 years with glioma. Material: PBMCs, obtained from a glioma patient whose treatment included an IDH1 peptide vaccine. The chain is built from TRBV6-6 and TRBJ1-2; D not resolved. The CDR3 loop is CASTSKVEAGYTF. CDR3 in DNA: TGTGCCAGCACTTCCAAGGTGGAGGCCGGCTACACCTTC.